A selection of T cell receptor beta chains follows, all from one sample in a study of shared clonotypes between healthy human individuals. Assay used: immunoSEQ multiplex PCR; TCRdb lists only in-frame clones, some missing. This table has 400,000 to 500,000 clones, 75% to 85% appearing once. The sample was PBMCs. Every receptor here comes from a middle-aged woman in good health. Some clones in this sample may be carry-over from other donors' samples. Both conserved end residues are part of each CDR3. D genes are given only for firm matches. Clone size, where shown, is once, few, many, or a class for clones that have expanded.

j_gene,abundance,v_gene,d_gene,CDR3nt,CDR3aa
TRBJ1-3,NA,TRBV28,NA,TGTGCCAGCAGTTTCCTAGGCACCTCTGGAAACACCATATATTTT,CASSFLGTSGNTIYF
TRBJ1-2,NA,TRBV7-2,NA,TGTGCCAGCAGGTTCGGGGGGGCGGCCAACTATGGCTACACCTTC,CASRFGGAANYGYTF
TRBJ2-7,few,TRBV30,TRBD2,TGTGCCTGGAGTGTAGGCCTAGCGGCCGCCTACGAGCAGTACTTC,CAWSVGLAAAYEQYF
TRBJ1-2,NA,TRBV11-2,TRBD1,TGTGCCAGCAGCCCCGAGACAGGGCTTGGCTACACCTTC,CASSPETGLGYTF
TRBJ2-7,once,TRBV9,TRBD1,TGTGCCAGCAGCGGAGACAGGGGAACCTACGAGCAGTACTTC,CASSGDRGTYEQYF
TRBJ1-3,NA,TRBV7-8,NA,TGTGCCAGCGGCCAAAGTAGTCCCACCATATATTTT,CASGQSSPTIYF
TRBJ1-2,NA,TRBV27,NA,TGTGCCAGCAGGGCGGGGGCCAGGGCTAGCTACACCTTC,CASRAGARASYTF
TRBJ2-2,NA,TRBV6-5,TRBD2,TGTGCCAGCAGTTACGGGGGACTAGGCACCGGGGAGCTGTTTTTT,CASSYGGLGTGELFF
TRBJ2-7,NA,TRBV6-5,TRBD1,TGTGCCAGCAGTCCAAGACAGGGAATAACCTACGAGCAGTACTTC,CASSPRQGITYEQYF
TRBJ1-5,NA,TRBV28,NA,TGTGCCAGCAATGGGAATCAGCCCCAGCATTTT,CASNGNQPQHF
TRBJ1-4,once,TRBV18,NA,TGTGCCAGCTCACCGGCGCAGCTTGCAACTAATGAAAAACTGTTTTTT,CASSPAQLATNEKLFF
TRBJ2-7,many,TRBV11-2,TRBD1,TGTGCCAGCAGCTGGACAGGGAACTCCTACGAGCAGTACTTC,CASSWTGNSYEQYF
TRBJ2-1,NA,TRBV11-3,TRBD2,TGTGCCAGCAGCTTACCGGGAGGGCCGGAAAATGAGCAGTTCTTC,CASSLPGGPENEQFF
TRBJ1-5,NA,TRBV7-3,NA,TGTGCCAGCAGCCTTACTGGAAATCAGCCCCAGCATTTT,CASSLTGNQPQHF
TRBJ2-7,NA,TRBV7-2,NA,TGTGCCAGCAGCCAGACTAGGTACGAGCAGTACTTC,CASSQTRYEQYF
TRBJ2-7,NA,TRBV5-1,TRBD1,TGCGCCAGCAGCTTCGGACAGGCCGGGGAACAGTACTTC,CASSFGQAGEQYF
TRBJ2-1,NA,TRBV6-5,NA,TGTGCCAGCAGTTACTCCGGGGGTGAGCAGTTCTTC,CASSYSGGEQFF
TRBJ2-6,many,TRBV6-4,TRBD2,TGTGCCAGCGCAGCGGGAGCTGCTGGGGCCAACGTCCTGACTTTC,CASAAGAAGANVLTF
TRBJ1-4,NA,TRBV5-1,NA,TGCGCCAGCAGCTTGGGAACAGGAGACGAAAAACTGTTTTTT,CASSLGTGDEKLFF
TRBJ2-1,NA,TRBV27,TRBD2,TGTGCCAGCAGCTCACTCTCCGCGACTAGCGGGAGTTACAATGAGCAGTTCTTC,CASSSLSATSGSYNEQFF
TRBJ2-5,once,TRBV10-2,NA,TGCGCCAGCAGTGAGTCGACTCCAGGAGAAGAGACCCAGTACTTC,CASSESTPGEETQYF
TRBJ1-5,NA,TRBV28,NA,TGTGCCAGCAGCTTCAGCTCCCAGCCCCAGCATTTT,CASSFSSQPQHF
TRBJ1-1,once,TRBV7-8,NA,TGTGCCAGCAGCTTACGGTCAGGGCCAACTGAAGCTTTCTTT,CASSLRSGPTEAFF
TRBJ1-3,NA,TRBV30,NA,TGTGCCTGGAGTTCCGTTTCCCCCGGAAACACCATATGTTTT,CAWSSVSPGNTICF
TRBJ1-1,NA,TRBV15,NA,TGTGCCACCAGCAGAGTGGGACAGAACACTGAAGCTTTCTTT,CATSRVGQNTEAFF
TRBJ2-7,NA,TRBV4-3,TRBD2,TGCGCCAGCAGCCAAGGGACTAGCGGGAGCTCCTACGAGCAGTACTTC,CASSQGTSGSSYEQYF